A single sample is the source of the 27 T cell receptor beta chains below, sequenced in a study of cytomegalovirus exposure and HLA in healthy donors. A multiplex PCR was run with 60 Vbeta primers and 13 Jbeta primers. The protocol was immunoSEQ multiplex PCR, while the TCRdb copy is restricted to in-frame clones and leaves out a portion. The table shows some 97,000 clones, with 84% occurring only once. The sample was PBMCs. Receptors originate from a young woman in good health and CMV-seronegative.

This rearrangement joins TRBV7-9 to TRBJ2-7; 12 nucleotides line up with TRBD1. There are 15 residues in the CDR3. Per germline, CDR1 SEHNR and CDR2 FQNEAQ (reference sequence). J gave up 5 bases and V 5 bases, and 7 bases lay outside the gene matches. This CDR3 is CASSAGQGARHEQYF. CDR3 coding DNA: TGTGCCAGCAGCGCGGGACAGGGGGCGCGCCACGAGCAGTACTTC.

The CDR3 region is CASSRILAAEADTQYF. CDR3 coding DNA: TGTGCCAGCAGCCGTATACTAGCGGCAGAGGCAGATACGCAGTATTTT. This chain uses TRBV7-2 with TRBJ2-3; TRBD2 agrees at 8 bases. The CDR3 loop spans 16 amino acids. Germline V gene sequence: CDR1 SGHTA, CDR2 FQGNSA. After removal of 5 bases from V and 4 bases from J, the junction contained 11 bases not matched to a gene.

The chain employs TRBV2 and TRBJ2-3, with 11 bases that match TRBD2. Germline CDR1 SNHLY, CDR2 FYNNEI. This CDR3 is built from 16 residues. V lost 0 bases to trimming and J lost 3 bases; unmatched junction nucleotides: 2. In DNA, the CDR3 is TGTGCCAGCAGTGAAGCGGCTAGCGGGAGGACAGATACGCAGTATTTT. This codes for CASSEAASGRTDTQYF.

This chain joins TRBV5-5 and TRBJ2-2, with TRBD2 matching over 7 bases. In germline, CDR1 is SGHKS, CDR2 YYEKEE (reference sequence). Losses at the gene ends were 7 bases for V and 3 bases for J; bases not matched to a gene: 15. The CDR3 is 17 amino acids. The CDR3 nucleotides read TGTGCCAGCTTATGGGGGTTGCGGGGGAGACACACCGGGGAGCTGTTTTTT. Translating it yields CASLWGLRGRHTGELFF.

To note about this clone: The sample holds other DNA sequences that translate to the same CDR3. The genes are TRBV27 and TRBJ2-2; no reliable D call. Trimming took 2 bases from V and 7 from J, leaving 5 bases between them. Germline V gene sequence: CDR1 MNHEY, CDR2 SMNVEV (reference sequence). There are 12 residues in the CDR3. CDR3 amino acids: CASSLGSGELFF. Here the CDR3 DNA reads TGTGCCAGCAGTTTAGGTAGCGGGGAGCTGTTTTTT.

The chain carries TRBV9 and TRBJ2-3; D possibly corresponds to TRBD2 (6 bases). Trimming stripped 3 bases from V and 2 bases from J, with 13 bases between. Per the germline V gene, CDR1 is SGDLS and CDR2 is YYNGEE. The length of the CDR3 is 15 residues. The CDR3 loop reads CASSAFRGDTDTQYF. The CDR3 nucleotides are TGTGCCAGCAGCGCCTTTCGCGGGGACACAGATACGCAGTATTTT.

V is TRBV5-4 and J is TRBJ1-2; 8 positions match TRBD1. Germline lookup yields CDR1 SGHNT and CDR2 YYREEE (reference sequence). The V and J ends lost 4 bases and 7 bases, in that order; junction bases with no gene match: 6. The CDR3 contains 13 residues. The CDR3 region is CASSLAGGGGYTF. CDR3 DNA sequence: TGTGCCAGCAGCCTCGCAGGGGGCGGTGGCTACACCTTC.

The chain links TRBV7-3 to TRBJ2-7; tentative D call: TRBD1 (6 bases). In germline, CDR1 is SGHTA, CDR2 FQGTGA. Trimming pared 2 bases from V and 3 bases from J, leaving 11 bases between. CDR3 length equals 14 residues. The DNA of the CDR3 is TGTGCCAGCAGCTTATCCCGGGACAACTACGAGCAGTACTTC. It specifies CASSLSRDNYEQYF.

The rearrangement joins TRBV7-8 to TRBJ1-2; TRBD1 aligns across 10 bases. CDR3 length: 19 residues. Germline V CDR1 and CDR2: SGHVS, FQNEAQ. V lost 1 base, J lost 0 bases, and 11 bases stayed unmatched. CDR3 coding DNA: TGTGCCAGCAGCTTAGTTCTGACAGGGGGCTCCTTAACTAACTATGGCTACACCTTC. Amino acids: CASSLVLTGGSLTNYGYTF.

This clone turned up a few times. The chain has TRBV4-1 and TRBJ2-7; no clear D. The germline V gene has CDR1 MGHRA and CDR2 YSYEKL. The CDR3 contains 15 residues. Between the trimmed V and J ends, which lost 1 base and 0 bases, there was a span of 10 bases. CDR3 loop: CASSQASFSSYEQYF. The CDR3 DNA reads as TGCGCCAGCAGCCAAGCAAGCTTTAGCTCCTACGAGCAGTACTTC.

The chain employs TRBV6-5 and TRBJ1-6; D is perhaps TRBD1 (6 bases). Looked up from germline, CDR1 is MNHEY and CDR2 is SVGAGI. Between the trimmed V and J ends, which lost 5 bases and 8 bases, there was a span of 13 bases. The CDR3 has 14 residues. The CDR3 nucleotides read TGTGCCAGCAGTGACTACAGGGAGTATTCACCCCTCCACTTT. Protein sequence: CASSDYREYSPLHF.

V usage is TRBV4-1 and J usage is TRBJ1-6; D is unclear. Germline CDR1 MGHRA, CDR2 YSYEKL. V lost 0 bases to trimming and J lost 8 bases, with 14 bases between them. The CDR3 spans 16 residues. This CDR3 reads CASSQDRDLSYSPLHF. In nucleotides, the CDR3 is TGCGCCAGCAGCCAAGATCGCGACTTGTCATATTCACCCCTCCACTTT.

This clone occurred once. The chain has TRBV5-4 and TRBJ2-5; D might be TRBD2 (5 bases). Germline loops: CDR1 SGHNT, CDR2 YYREEE (reference sequence). This CDR3 comprises 15 residues. Trimming removed 3 bases at V and 1 base at J, with 13 bases between. The CDR3 DNA follows: TGTGCCAGCAGCTCGACCAGAGGGTTCCAAGAGACCCAGTACTTC. The encoded protein is CASSSTRGFQETQYF.

The gene calls are TRBV28 and TRBJ1-1; D remains unclear. Looked up from germline, CDR1 is MDHEN and CDR2 is SYDVKM. The ends were cut back, 5 bases at V and 0 bases at J, with 10 bases in the middle. The CDR3 has 14 residues. CDR3 protein: CASSTPGVNTEAFF. The DNA of the CDR3 is TGTGCCAGCAGTACGCCCGGGGTGAACACTGAAGCTTTCTTT.

The genes are TRBV28 and TRBJ1-2; 7 positions match TRBD1. The V and J ends lost 3 bases and 4 bases, in that order; junction bases with no gene match: 5. Looked up from germline, CDR1 is MDHEN and CDR2 is SYDVKM. CDR3 length: 14 residues. CDR3 nucleotide sequence: TGTGCCAGCAGTTTGGGACAGTTCTCCTATGGCTACACCTTC. It codes for CASSLGQFSYGYTF.

This clone was recorded only once. The gene calls are TRBV27 and TRBJ2-3; D remains unclear. The CDR3 totals 13 residues. Trimming took off 5 bases at V and 5 bases at J, with 11 bases between the two ends. From germline, CDR1 is MNHEY and CDR2 SMNVEV (reference sequence). In nucleotides, the CDR3 is TGTGCCAGCAGTCTTATCGCGGTAGATACGCAGTATTTT. Translation: CASSLIAVDTQYF.

The rearrangement joins TRBV16 to TRBJ1-4, with D maybe TRBD1 (5 bases). Germline V gives CDR1 KGHSY, CDR2 FQNENV. The CDR3 extends over 15 amino acids. The V end was cut by 4 bases, the J end by 3 bases, with 12 bases between. The CDR3 here is CASSPNGGPNEKLFF. The CDR3, as DNA: TGTGCCAGCAGCCCTAACGGGGGACCTAATGAAAAACTGTTTTTT.

V usage is TRBV4-1 and J usage is TRBJ2-3; TRBD2 agrees at 8 bases. Unmatched junction bases numbered 8, after V lost 2 bases and J lost 7 bases. In germline, CDR1 is MGHRA, CDR2 YSYEKL. This CDR3 has 15 residues. CDR3 DNA sequence: TGCGCCAGCAGCCAAAACCCGGGACTAGGACATACGCAGTATTTT. Protein sequence: CASSQNPGLGHTQYF.

This clone is a singleton in its sample. The chain employs TRBV4-3 and TRBJ2-3, with 10 positions matching TRBD1. Losses at the gene ends were 0 bases for V and 4 bases for J; bases not matched to a gene: 1. This CDR3 spans 15 amino acids. CDR1 and CDR2 (germline): LGHNA, YSLEER. The CDR3 sequence is CASSQDGQGADTQYF. Here the CDR3 DNA reads TGCGCCAGCAGCCAAGACGGACAGGGGGCAGATACGCAGTATTTT.

V and J are TRBV7-3 and TRBJ2-1; 11 bases agree with TRBD2. This CDR3 is built from 15 residues. Trimming at V came to 6 bases and at J to 6 bases, leaving 7 bases not matched to a gene. From germline, CDR1 is SGHTA and CDR2 FQGTGA. The CDR3 region has the DNA TGTGCCAGCAGATTAGCGGGAGGGCCAGGCAATGAGCAGTTCTTC. Encoded protein: CASRLAGGPGNEQFF.

A few counts support this clone. CDR3 sequence reads: CASSQDEENTEAFF. The CDR3 nucleotides are TGCGCCAGCAGCCAAGATGAGGAGAACACTGAAGCTTTCTTT. The chain uses TRBV4-3 and TRBJ1-1; D remains ambiguous. Trimming removed 0 bases at V and 1 base at J, with 6 bases between. Germline loops: CDR1 LGHNA, CDR2 YSLEER. This CDR3 is 14 amino acids long.

The chain has TRBV4-1 and TRBJ2-3; TRBD2 matches 7 bases. The CDR3 spans 17 residues. CDR1 and CDR2 from the germline V gene are MGHRA and YSYEKL. V dropped 1 base and J dropped 3; count of bases not matched to a gene: 10. The CDR3 spells CASSQAGGRERTDTQYF. The DNA for the CDR3 is TGCGCCAGCAGCCAAGCGGGCGGGCGGGAGAGAACAGATACGCAGTATTTT.

The rearrangement joins TRBV19 to TRBJ1-6; TRBD1 matches at 8 bases. CDR1 and CDR2 from the germline V gene are LNHDA and SQIVND (reference sequence). V gave up 3 bases and J gave up 4 bases; unmatched junction bases: 11. The CDR3 is 18 amino acids. CDR3 region: CASSIGTGDAVYNSPLHF. DNA for the CDR3: TGTGCCAGTAGTATCGGGACAGGAGATGCCGTTTATAATTCACCCCTCCACTTT.

The rearrangement links TRBV5-1 to TRBJ2-3; D is ambiguous. V lost 2 bases and J lost 2, with 15 bases in between. The CDR3 is 16 amino acids. The germline CDR1 and CDR2 sequences are SGHRS and YFSETQ. CDR3 amino acids: CASSFQTGFNTDTQYF. For the CDR3, the DNA is TGCGCCAGCAGCTTTCAGACCGGGTTCAACACAGATACGCAGTATTTT.

The chain couples TRBV5-1 to TRBJ1-5; no clear D gene. This CDR3 region has 13 residues. Per the germline V gene, CDR1 is SGHRS and CDR2 is YFSETQ. Trimming took off 4 bases at V and 10 bases at J, with 15 bases between the two ends. The CDR3 DNA is TGCGCCAGCAGCCCGGATGGCGGCCGACCCCAGCATTTT. It translates to CASSPDGGRPQHF.

The chain is built from TRBV30 and TRBJ2-3, with TRBD2 identical over 7 bases. CDR1 and CDR2 from the germline V gene are GTSNPN and SVGIG (reference sequence). This CDR3 comprises 15 residues. Losses at the gene ends were 7 bases for V and 0 bases for J; bases not matched to a gene: 10. The CDR3 DNA is TGTGCCTACGTGCTTGCGGGACTAAGCACAGATACGCAGTATTTT. Residues: CAYVLAGLSTDTQYF.

This chain links TRBV7-2 with TRBJ1-5; 10 bases line up with TRBD1. J was trimmed by 3 bases and V by 5 bases; bases with no gene match: 10. Per germline, CDR1 SGHTA and CDR2 FQGNSA. The CDR3 consists of 17 residues. The CDR3 here is CASSPLPGTGVNQPQHF. CDR3 nucleotide sequence: TGTGCCAGCAGCCCATTACCCGGGACAGGGGTCAATCAGCCCCAGCATTTT. The full variable domain, in which reference TRBV7-2 and TRBJ1-5 provide the parts outside the CDR3, is GAGVSQSPSNKVTEKGKDVELRCDPISGHTALYWYRQSLGQGLEFLIYFQGNSAPDKSGLPSDRFSAERTGGSVSTLTIQRTQQEDSAVYLCASSPLPGTGVNQPQHFGDGTRLSIL.